The 26 T cell receptor beta chains listed next were all sequenced from one sample in a study of beta chain features in type 1 diabetes. Whole-study findings and limits: All four CD4+ subsets from Type 1 diabetes patients carried moderately but significantly shorter TCRB CDR3s.

Their antigens remain unidentified. The investigators reverse transcribed all of the isolated RNA, so they sequenced expressed TCRB transcripts. Assay: immunoSEQ multiplex PCR; the TCRdb copy retains only in-frame clones and omits some. The sample records over 150,000 clones, under 13% being singletons. The sample taken for sequencing was central memory CD4+ T cells from blood. Source of these receptors: a man aged 30 to 39 with type 1 diabetes.

The chain links TRBV5-5 to TRBJ2-2, with 7 bases fitting TRBD1. Trimming cost V 4 bases and J 5 bases; bases outside gene matches: 8. Germline V gene data show CDR1 as SGHKS and CDR2 as YYEKEE (reference sequence). The CDR3 is 15 residues long. This CDR3 reads CASSPGQVRTGELFF. The CDR3 nucleotides are TGTGCCAGCAGCCCCGGACAGGTTCGGACCGGGGAGCTGTTTTTT.

This clone has more than one count but fewer than ten. The chain combines TRBV30 with TRBJ2-2, with D unresolved. Trimming removed 0 bases from V and 8 bases from J, with 13 bases in between. This CDR3 has 14 amino acids. Germline V gives CDR1 GTSNPN, CDR2 SVGIG (reference sequence). The CDR3 spells CAWSVSIWSGELFF. CDR3 nucleotides: TGTGCCTGGAGTGTAAGCATCTGGTCAGGGGAGCTGTTTTTT. The complete variable domain, with remaining parts taken from reference TRBV30 and TRBJ2-2, reads SQTIHQWPATLVQPVGSPLSLECTVEGTSNPNLYWYRQAAGRGLQLLFYSVGIGQISSEVPQNLSASRPQDRQFILSSKKLLLSDSGFYLCAWSVSIWSGELFFGEGSRLTVL.

This clone showed up just a few times. The V gene is TRBV29-1, the J gene TRBJ1-1, with a tentative D call TRBD1 (5 bases). The length of the CDR3 is 15 residues. The V and J ends lost 5 bases and 8 bases respectively, with 24 bases between them. The germline CDR1 and CDR2 sequences are SQVTM and ANQGSEA. The CDR3 DNA sequence: TGCAGCGTTCGGCAGGGACTCTCACCCCTCACGGAAGCTTTCTTT. Translation: CSVRQGLSPLTEAFF.

This chain uses TRBV7-3 with TRBJ2-1; unclear D gene. CDR1 and CDR2 from the germline V gene are SGHTA and FQGTGA. The CDR3 sequence is 15 residues long. Trimming removed 5 bases at V and 2 bases at J, with 13 bases between. This CDR3 reads CASSITSRPYNEQFF. CDR3 in DNA: TGTGCCAGCAGCATTACTTCGCGGCCCTACAATGAGCAGTTCTTC.

This chain joins TRBV7-8 and TRBJ2-7; 10 bases agree with TRBD2. The CDR3 consists of 16 residues. The germline V gene has CDR1 SGHVS and CDR2 FQNEAQ. Trimming removed 2 bases from V and 0 bases from J; junction bases left unmatched: 4. CDR3 amino acids: CASSLNPSGGSYEQYF. CDR3 coding DNA: TGTGCCAGCAGCTTAAACCCTAGCGGGGGCTCCTACGAGCAGTACTTC.

The chain employs TRBV4-2 and TRBJ1-2, with D possibly being TRBD1 (5 bases). CDR3 size: 15 residues. Per the germline V gene, CDR1 is LGHNA and CDR2 is YNFKEQ. Trimming took off 0 bases at V and 1 base at J, with 9 bases between the two ends. The CDR3 DNA follows: TGTGCCAGCAGCCAAGAAGGGGCCCTTAACTATGGCTACACCTTC. This gives the protein CASSQEGALNYGYTF.

The J gene is TRBJ1-2, the V gene TRBV5-1, with D possibly TRBD1 on 5 matching bases. The CDR3 is 18 residues long. Per the germline V gene, CDR1 is SGHRS and CDR2 is YFSETQ. Trimming cost V 2 bases and J 2 bases, with 22 bases left between them. As DNA, the CDR3 is TGCGCCAGCAGCTTCCGGACCCCCGCCAGGGCGTCCAACTATGGCTACACCTTC. Residues: CASSFRTPARASNYGYTF.

This clone was observed a few times. The chain is built from TRBV30 and TRBJ2-7; 12 bases match TRBD2. Germline V gene lookup returns CDR1 GTSNPN and CDR2 SVGIG (reference sequence). Trimming removed 5 bases from V and 7 bases from J; junction bases left unmatched: 9. The CDR3 length is 14 residues. The DNA of the CDR3 is TGTGCCTGGGGAAGACTAGCGGGAGTGGGAGAGCAGTACTTC. Its protein is CAWGRLAGVGEQYF.

J is TRBJ1-1 and V is TRBV10-3; D not resolved. Per germline, CDR1 ENHRY and CDR2 SYGVKD. Trimming removed 4 bases from V and 7 bases from J, with 10 bases in between. The CDR3 has 12 amino acids. CDR3 DNA sequence: TGTGCCATCAGTGTGACGGCGGGTGAAGCTTTCTTT. Translating it yields CAISVTAGEAFF.

This clone was seen a few times. The rearrangement uses TRBV7-2 and TRBJ1-2, with D hard to call. The CDR3 is 13 residues long. With 5 bases removed from V and 8 bases from J, the gap between germline ends came to 15 bases. CDR1 and CDR2 from the germline V gene are SGHTA and FQGNSA. The CDR3 sequence: CASSRAAPRGYTF. As DNA, the CDR3 is TGTGCCAGCAGCCGCGCGGCCCCTCGGGGCTACACCTTC.

A note on this clone: In the same sample, other DNA sequences code for this CDR3. The V gene is TRBV5-1, the J gene TRBJ1-1, with TRBD1 identical over 7 bases. The germline gives CDR1 SGHRS, CDR2 YFSETQ. This CDR3 has 13 residues. Unmatched junction bases numbered 6, after V lost 4 bases and J lost 6 bases. The CDR3 loop reads CASSQGTAAEAFF. The DNA for the CDR3 is TGCGCCAGCAGCCAGGGGACAGCCGCTGAAGCTTTCTTT.

In this sample, this clone turned up a few times. The chain carries TRBV5-1 and TRBJ2-3; D gene uncertain. CDR1 is SGHRS and CDR2 is YFSETQ in the germline V gene. Trimming shortened V by 3 bases and J by 1 base, and 9 bases separated the two germline ends. CDR3 length equals 14 residues. For the CDR3, the DNA is TGCGCCAGCAGCTCCTACTCTGGCACAGATACGCAGTATTTT. This codes for CASSSYSGTDTQYF.

This clone was picked up a small number of times. This chain connects TRBV2 to TRBJ1-5, with a weak D call TRBD1 (5 bases). Germline CDR1 and CDR2: SNHLY and FYNNEI. The CDR3 is 15 amino acids. The V gene lost 2 bases and the J gene lost 4 bases, with 12 bases spanning the gap. CDR3 residues: CASSERPQGNQPQHF. The CDR3 region has the DNA TGTGCCAGCAGTGAACGCCCCCAGGGTAATCAGCCCCAGCATTTT.

The genes are TRBV27 and TRBJ1-2; D is ambiguous. The CDR3 is made up of 11 amino acids. Deletions cut 6 bases from V and 7 bases from J, with 9 bases between. Germline CDR1 MNHEY, CDR2 SMNVEV (reference sequence). The CDR3 spells CASSPGSGYTF. The DNA for the CDR3 is TGTGCCAGCAGCCCTGGGAGTGGCTACACCTTC.

The CDR3 spells CASSPIGQMNTEAFF. The CDR3 DNA sequence: TGCGCCAGCAGCCCAATCGGACAGATGAACACTGAAGCTTTCTTT. V and J are TRBV5-1 and TRBJ1-1, with D perhaps matching TRBD1 (6 bases). Germline-derived CDR1 and CDR2 are SGHRS and YFSETQ. V gave up 4 bases and J gave up 0 bases, with 13 bases separating them. This CDR3 region has 15 residues.

The chain links TRBV7-2 to TRBJ2-5, with D possibly TRBD2 on 5 matching bases. Germline V gives CDR1 SGHTA, CDR2 FQGNSA. V shed 6 bases and J shed 12 bases, with 20 bases lying between them. The CDR3 consists of 13 residues. The CDR3 DNA reads TGTGCCAGCAGACAAGCCCTGACGGGAACAGAGTACTTC. This encodes CASRQALTGTEYF.

This clone came up a few times. The chain recombines TRBV6-6 with TRBJ1-2; D is ambiguous. The germline CDR1 and CDR2 sequences are MNHNY and SVGAGI (reference sequence). Trimming took off 4 bases at V and 1 base at J, with 7 bases between the two ends. The CDR3 loop spans 13 amino acids. In DNA, the CDR3 is TGTGCCAGCAGTTCCGGAGTTAACTATGGCTACACCTTC. Protein product: CASSSGVNYGYTF.

This clone has only a few counts. This chain links TRBV5-1 with TRBJ2-1; 12 positions agree with TRBD2. The CDR3 has 16 residues. Germline-derived CDR1 and CDR2 are SGHRS and YFSETQ. Trimming took 5 bases from V and 3 from J; bases not matched to a gene: 6. DNA of the CDR3: TGCGCCAGCAGGCGGACTAGCGGGACCATCTACAATGAGCAGTTCTTC. This gives the protein CASRRTSGTIYNEQFF. The variable domain in full, with the rest retrieved from reference TRBV5-1 and TRBJ2-1, is KAGVTQTPRYLIKTRGQQVTLSCSPISGHRSVSWYQQTPGQGLQFLFEYFSETQRNKGNFPGRFSGRQFSNSRSEMNVSTLELGDSALYLCASRRTSGTIYNEQFFGPGTRLTVL.

V and J are TRBV7-9 and TRBJ2-1; TRBD2 matches at 12 bases. With 1 base clipped from V and 9 bases from J, the junction kept 7 bases outside the gene matches. CDR1 and CDR2 (germline): SEHNR, FQNEAQ (reference sequence). This CDR3 contains 16 residues. In DNA form, the CDR3 reads TGTGCCAGCAGCTTAGGACTAGCGGGAGAATTGGTTGAGCAGTTCTTC. Protein: CASSLGLAGELVEQFF. Variable domain in full (rest from reference TRBV7-9 and TRBJ2-1): DTGVSQNPRHKITKRGQNVTFRCDPISEHNRLYWYRQTLGQGPEFLTYFQNEAQLEKSRLLSDRFSAERPKGSFSTLEIQRTEQGDSAMYLCASSLGLAGELVEQFFGPGTRLTVL.

This chain links TRBV29-1 with TRBJ2-7; 7 bases are a match to TRBD2. The CDR3 totals 14 residues. Germline trimming cut 3 bases from V and 6 bases from J; bases unmatched to any gene: 11. From germline, CDR1 is SQVTM and CDR2 ANQGSEA. Written as DNA, the CDR3 is TGCAGCGTTGAGCTGAGCTCCGCGGGAGTCGAGCAGTACTTC. It codes for CSVELSSAGVEQYF.

In this sample, this clone turned up a few times. The chain employs TRBV2 and TRBJ2-2; 7 nucleotides agree with TRBD1. This CDR3 has 16 amino acids. The germline V gene encodes CDR1 SNHLY and CDR2 FYNNEI. Unmatched junction bases numbered 10, after V lost 9 bases and J lost 0 bases. The CDR3 region has the DNA TGTGCCAGTGGGGGACAGAATCACGCGAACACCGGGGAGCTGTTTTTT. Translation: CASGGQNHANTGELFF.

The chain is built from TRBV6-5 and TRBJ1-1, with D possibly TRBD1 on 6 matching bases. Trimming cost V 6 bases and J 4 bases, with 15 bases left between them. The germline V gene encodes CDR1 MNHEY and CDR2 SVGAGI. This CDR3 has 14 residues. The CDR3 region is CASSRDTRSTEAFF. In DNA, the CDR3 is TGTGCCAGCAGCCGGGACACTCGGAGCACTGAAGCTTTCTTT.

This clone has just a few counts. The rearrangement links TRBV21-1 to TRBJ2-7; the table's D call, TRBD2, has no DNA check behind it. TRBV21-1 is an annotated pseudogene. The CDR3 extends over 13 amino acids. The CDR3 reads CASRREVGYEQYF. CDR3 coding DNA: TGTGCCAGCAGAAGGGAGGTAGGCTACGAGCAGTACTTC.

This sequence joins TRBV2 and TRBJ2-7; a possible D gene is TRBD2 (5 bases). The CDR3 is made up of 12 amino acids. Germline CDR1 reads SNHLY; CDR2 reads FYNNEI. Trimming shortened V by 6 bases and J by 4 bases, and 10 bases separated the two germline ends. The CDR3 loop reads CASRPGKYEQYF. The DNA of the CDR3 is TGTGCCAGCAGGCCGGGGAAGTACGAGCAGTACTTC.

This clone has more than one count but fewer than ten. This chain connects TRBV19 to TRBJ2-4; 10 bases line up with TRBD1. J gave up 7 bases and V 5 bases, and 5 bases lay outside the gene matches. CDR3 length: 14 amino acids. The germline CDR1 and CDR2 sequences are LNHDA and SQIVND (reference sequence). The CDR3 nucleotides read TGTGCCAGTAGTGCGACAGGGGGCGCGAACATTCAGTACTTC. This sequence encodes CASSATGGANIQYF.

In this sample, this clone turned up a few times. The V call is TRBV11-2, the J call TRBJ2-7; 7 bases map to TRBD2. Looked up from germline, CDR1 is SGHAT and CDR2 is FQNNGV. The CDR3 spans 16 residues. V shed 3 bases and J 2 bases; nucleotides not matched to a gene: 10. The CDR3 sequence: CASSFGLAVLTYEQYF. The CDR3 DNA is TGTGCCAGCAGCTTTGGGCTAGCGGTTCTAACCTACGAGCAGTACTTC.